Given below is one T cell receptor (beta chain) in context. This record comes from a study of blood T cell repertoires in COVID-19. Whole-study context: Whether acute or convalescent, the COVID-19 samples came from the United States, Italy and Spain.

CDR1 is SGHRS and CDR2 is YFSETQ in the germline V gene. CDR3 length: 13 amino acids. V gave up 4 bases and J gave up 2 bases, with 9 bases separating them. As processed by the authors: Reference gene primers were amplified, and this amplification served to estimate nucleated cell counts. Method: immunoSEQ multiplex PCR; TCRdb's copy keeps in-frame clones and lacks some. That table furnishes V, J and clone size, whereas the DNA furnished D and trimming. The sample yields tens of thousands of clones, about 87% seen once. The J gene is TRBJ1-2, the V gene TRBV5-1; D not resolved. The sample consisted of peripheral blood. The origin of this receptor is a man aged 45-60 years with active COVID-19. The CDR3, as DNA: TGCGCCAGCAGCCAGCAGCGAAACTATGGCTACACCTTC. It specifies CASSQQRNYGYTF.